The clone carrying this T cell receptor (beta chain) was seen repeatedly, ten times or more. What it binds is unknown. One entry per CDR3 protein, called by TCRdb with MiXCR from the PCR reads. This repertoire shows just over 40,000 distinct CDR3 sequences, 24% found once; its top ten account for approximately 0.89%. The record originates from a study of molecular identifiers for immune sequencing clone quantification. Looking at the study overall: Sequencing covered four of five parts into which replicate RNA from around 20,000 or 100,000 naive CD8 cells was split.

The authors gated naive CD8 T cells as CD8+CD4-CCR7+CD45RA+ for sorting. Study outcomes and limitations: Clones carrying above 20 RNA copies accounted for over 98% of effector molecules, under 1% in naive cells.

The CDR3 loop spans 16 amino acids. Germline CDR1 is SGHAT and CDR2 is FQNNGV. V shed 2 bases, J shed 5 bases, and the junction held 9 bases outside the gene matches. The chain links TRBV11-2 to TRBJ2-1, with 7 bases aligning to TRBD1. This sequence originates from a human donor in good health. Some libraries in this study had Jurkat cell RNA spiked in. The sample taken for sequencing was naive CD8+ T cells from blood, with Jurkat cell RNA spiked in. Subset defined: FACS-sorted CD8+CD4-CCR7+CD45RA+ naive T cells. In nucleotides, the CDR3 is TGTGCCAGCAGCTTAAGCCGTACGGGACAGAACAATGAGCAGTTCTTC. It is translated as CASSLSRTGQNNEQFF.